This T cell receptor beta chain originates from a study of blood T cell repertoires in COVID-19 (dated by TCRdb to the early 2020s). With respect to the entire study: Collaborator samples came from the United States, Italy and Spain and covered acute and convalescent phases of COVID-19. Nearly every sample came with metadata listing a de-identified subject ID, COVID-19 status, age in years and sex. Deeply sampled blood TCRbeta repertoires from subjects exposed to, actively infected with, or recovered from COVID-19 were included in the dataset. Where available, HLA class I and class II types were obtained from metadata supplied by the sample provider rather than from assay-based typing. The repertoires were made available in a free public database intended to serve as a resource for research on the immune response to SARS-CoV-2. Samples were obtained from the ongoing ImmuneRACE study (first 160 participants) and from about 1,300 subjects provided by 6 global collaborators. The prospective study material was composed of cDNA or gDNA derived from T cells, B-cell-depleted T cells, or PBMCs.

This clone was observed once. There is no known antigen for this receptor. Base quality data are lacking; no much larger clone is found one base away. Whole blood was collected in K2EDTA tubes by collaborating institutions according to the institutions' own protocols. For TCRbeta analysis, collaborator samples were shipped as frozen whole blood, as isolated PBMCs, or as DNA extracted from either sample type. The study at large found these results: How much clinical and demographic metadata was included differed by source and by participant, and the metadata was provided uncurated.

The immunoSEQ Assay, a bias-controlled multiplex PCR, was used to amplify TCRbeta CDR3 regions from genomic DNA. The authors' analysis ran thus. Within the assay, amplification of reference gene primers was used to estimate how many nucleated cells each sample contained. To quantify the absolute abundance of each unique TCRbeta CDR3 rearrangement, sequence reads were collapsed and filtered. For each sample, productive Simpson clonality was calculated as the square root of Simpson's diversity index over productive rearrangements. As stored in TCRdb, this immuneACCESS dataset retains in-frame rearrangements with V and J assigned. A fraction of the clones does not appear; measured against another copy, unresolved V genes explain less than half of the discrepancy, and the remainder lacks a known reason. D and trimming were read from the DNA, whereas the V and J calls and clone size are those reported in that table. In all, the sample holds roughly 210,000 clones, and about 87% of those were seen once. Jointly, the top ten make up 1.7% of the sample.

According to the germline V gene (reference sequence), CDR1 reads GTSNPN and CDR2 reads SVGIG. V is shortened by 7 bases, J by 5 bases, and the region joining them spans 12 bases. The CDR3 runs 11 residues from the cysteine to the phenylalanine. Kept here is only the CDR3 DNA, which spans 33 bases and is read in frame from base 1. Sequencing input: peripheral blood. The receptor chain draws on TRBV30 and TRBJ2-7; the D region possibly corresponds to TRBD1 (6 bases align). This TCR derives from a man between 65 and 80 years old with acute or convalescent COVID-19. The CDR3 reads as follows: CASSHRDEQYF. DNA sequence: TGTGCCTCCTCCCACAGGGACGAGCAGTACTTC.